Presented here are 9 T cell receptor beta chains from one specimen sequenced in a study of blood T cell repertoires in COVID-19 (dated by TCRdb to the early 2020s). The library was obtained by the immunoSEQ multiplex PCR assay. Imported from immuneACCESS, the table was reduced by TCRdb to in-frame sequences with V and J called. These copies leave out some clones; in studies compared against another copy, an unresolved V gene accounts for under half, and the cause of the remainder is not known. Present in this sample are fewer than 150,000 clones, about four fifths of which were seen just once. Of the sample, roughly 20% falls within the top ten clones. Sequences were obtained from peripheral blood. All receptors derive from an elderly man with acute or convalescent COVID-19.

This clone has a handful of counts. V and J are TRBV29-1 and TRBJ1-1; 7 bases are a match to TRBD1. Per germline, CDR1 SQVTM and CDR2 ANQGSEA. CDR3 size: 11 residues. V lost 6 bases to trimming and J lost 4 bases; unmatched junction nucleotides: 2. Here the CDR3 reads CSVYRGTEAFF. DNA for the CDR3: TGCAGCGTCTACAGGGGCACTGAAGCTTTCTTT.

The chain is built from TRBV28 and TRBJ1-3; TRBD1 might be the D (5 bases). Trimming left V 5 bases short and J 2 bases short, with 13 bases between. There are 15 residues in the CDR3. CDR1 is MDHEN and CDR2 is SYDVKM in the germline V gene. The CDR3 nucleotides are TGTGCCAGCAGTCCCCCTGGGGGGGCTGGAAACACCATATATTTT. Its protein is CASSPPGGAGNTIYF. Full variable domain (remainder filled in from reference TRBV28 and TRBJ1-3): DVKVTQSSRYLVKRTGEKVFLECVQDMDHENMFWYRQDPGLGLRLIYFSYDVKMKEKGDIPEGYSVSREKKERFSLILESASTNQTSMYLCASSPPGGAGNTIYFGEGSWLTVV.

This clone was seen only once. The CDR3 is CASSPLQEPTGELFF. Here the CDR3 DNA reads TGTGCCAGCTCACCGCTACAGGAACCCACCGGGGAGCTGTTTTTT. The chain recombines TRBV18 with TRBJ2-2, with TRBD1 as a possible D gene (5 bases). V was trimmed by 3 bases and J by 4 bases, leaving 12 bases between them. Germline V CDR1 and CDR2: KGHSH, LQKENI. This CDR3 has 15 amino acids.

V usage is TRBV5-1 and J usage is TRBJ2-6; TRBD1 aligns across 9 bases. V trimming: 2 bases; J trimming: 2 bases; junction bases outside the gene matches: 8. The CDR3 has 18 amino acids. CDR1 is SGHRS and CDR2 is YFSETQ in the germline V gene. The CDR3: CASSFTTTGGAGANVLTF. The CDR3 bases are TGCGCCAGCAGCTTTACAACCACAGGGGGCGCTGGGGCCAACGTCCTGACTTTC.

V usage is TRBV10-3 and J usage is TRBJ2-7; perhaps TRBD1 as D (6 bases). Germline V CDR1 and CDR2: ENHRY, SYGVKD. The CDR3 is 13 amino acids. Trimming removed 6 bases at V and 2 bases at J, with 11 bases between. This CDR3 reads CAIRQQGTYEQYF. The CDR3 DNA follows: TGTGCCATCAGGCAACAGGGTACCTACGAGCAGTACTTC.

The chain couples TRBV30 to TRBJ1-2; 7 bases are shared with TRBD1. The CDR3 is made up of 13 amino acids. Germline CDR1 and CDR2: GTSNPN and SVGIG (reference sequence). V lost 5 bases and J lost 6; bases outside the gene matches: 9. CDR3: CAWGTGTANGYTF. The CDR3 DNA reads as TGTGCCTGGGGCACCGGGACAGCCAATGGCTACACCTTC.

The chain joins TRBV12-5 to TRBJ1-5; D might be TRBD1 (5 bases). The CDR3 extends over 16 amino acids. V lost 0 bases to trimming and J lost 6 bases, with 15 bases between them. The germline CDR1 and CDR2 sequences are LGHNT and FRNRAP. CDR3 in DNA: TGTGCTAGTGGTTTGGTCCTTGGAGGGGAGGTTCAGCCCCAGCATTTT. Protein product: CASGLVLGGEVQPQHF.

This clone was picked up many times. The chain's CDR3 is CASSIRTREGPLHF. CDR3 DNA sequence: TGTGCCAGCAGTATCCGGACACGGGAGGGTCCCCTCCACTTT. This chain links TRBV2 with TRBJ1-6; TRBD1 might be the D (5 bases). This CDR3 has 14 amino acids. V was clipped by 5 bases and J by 13 bases, with 18 bases between them. Germline values: CDR1 SNHLY, CDR2 FYNNEI.

The chain couples TRBV6-7 to TRBJ2-2, with TRBD2 matching over 8 bases. TRBV6-7 is marked as an open reading frame, function uncertain. The CDR3 has 16 amino acids. Germline trimming cut 2 bases from V and 7 bases from J; bases unmatched to any gene: 9. The CDR3 nucleotides read TGTGCCAGCAGTTACCCCCGGGGGGGCCAGGGCGGGGAGCTGTTTTTT. This codes for CASSYPRGGQGGELFF.